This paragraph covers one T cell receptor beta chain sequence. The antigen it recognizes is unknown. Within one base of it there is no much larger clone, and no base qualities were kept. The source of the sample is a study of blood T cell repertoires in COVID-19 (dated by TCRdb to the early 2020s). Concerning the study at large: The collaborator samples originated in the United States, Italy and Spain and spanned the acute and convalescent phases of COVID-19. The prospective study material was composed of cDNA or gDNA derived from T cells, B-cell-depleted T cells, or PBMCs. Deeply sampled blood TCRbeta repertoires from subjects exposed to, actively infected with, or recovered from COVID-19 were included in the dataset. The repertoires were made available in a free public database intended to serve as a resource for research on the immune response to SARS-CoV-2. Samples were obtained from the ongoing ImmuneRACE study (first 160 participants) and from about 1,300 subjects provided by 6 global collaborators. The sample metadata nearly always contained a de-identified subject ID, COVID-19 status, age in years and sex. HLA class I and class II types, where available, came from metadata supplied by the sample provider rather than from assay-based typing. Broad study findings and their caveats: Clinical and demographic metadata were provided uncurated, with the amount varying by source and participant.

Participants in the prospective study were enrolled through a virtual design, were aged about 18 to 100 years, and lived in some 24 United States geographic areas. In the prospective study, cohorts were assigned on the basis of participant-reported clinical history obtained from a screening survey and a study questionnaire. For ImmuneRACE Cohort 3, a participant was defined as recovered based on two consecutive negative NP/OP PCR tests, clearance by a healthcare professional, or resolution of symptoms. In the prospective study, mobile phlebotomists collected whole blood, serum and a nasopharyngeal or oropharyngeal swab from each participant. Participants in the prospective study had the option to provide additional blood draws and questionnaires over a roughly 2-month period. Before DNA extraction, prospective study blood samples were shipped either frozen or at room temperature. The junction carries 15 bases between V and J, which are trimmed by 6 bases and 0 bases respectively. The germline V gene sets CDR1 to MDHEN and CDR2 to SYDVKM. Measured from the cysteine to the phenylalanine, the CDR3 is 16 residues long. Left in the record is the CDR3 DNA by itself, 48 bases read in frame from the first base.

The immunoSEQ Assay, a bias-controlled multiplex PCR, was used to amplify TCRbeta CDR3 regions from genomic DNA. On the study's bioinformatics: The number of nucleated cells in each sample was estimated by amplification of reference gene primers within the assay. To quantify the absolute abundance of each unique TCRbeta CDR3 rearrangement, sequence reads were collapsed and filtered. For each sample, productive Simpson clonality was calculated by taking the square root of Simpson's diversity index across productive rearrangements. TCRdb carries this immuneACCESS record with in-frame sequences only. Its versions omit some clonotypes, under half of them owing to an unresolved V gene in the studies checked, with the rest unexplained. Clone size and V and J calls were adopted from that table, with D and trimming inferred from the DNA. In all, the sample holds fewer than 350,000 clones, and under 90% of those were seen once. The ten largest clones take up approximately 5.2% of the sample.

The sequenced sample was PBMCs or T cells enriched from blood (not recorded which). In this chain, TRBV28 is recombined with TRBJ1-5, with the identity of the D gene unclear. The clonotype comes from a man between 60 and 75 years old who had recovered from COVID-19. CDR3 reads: CASSPSGYYSNQPQHF. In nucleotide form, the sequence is TGTGCCAGCAGCCCCTCCGGATACTATAGCAATCAGCCCCAGCATTTT.